The T cell receptor beta chain under discussion was sequenced for a study of T-cell memory formation after mild COVID-19. Whole-study findings and limits: Contracting clones from day 15 to 85 had balanced CD4/CD8; later expanders favoured CD4+.

This clonotype was seen more than once but under ten times. Antigen specificity is unknown. The DNA is left out, because the CDR3 cannot be placed on it with certainty; the CDR3 is given as TCRdb lists it. The CDR3 region is 15 residues in length, termini included. From germline, CDR1 is SGHRS and CDR2 YFSETQ. TCRdb recomputed calls from the 5' RACE reads with MiXCR, one row per CDR3 protein. The sample lists approximately 560,000 distinct CDR3 sequences, 15% to 20% occurring once. The chain uses TRBV5-1 and TRBJ2-7; the tabulated D call, TRBD1, remains unverified against the DNA. The sample was PBMCs or a T cell subset sorted from them (not recorded which). This receptor was taken from an adult woman who had mild COVID-19 (a few samples of this study predate the infection). Cell type and time point are not known. The CDR3 loop is CASSFSLDRGDEQYF.